Following are 5 T cell receptor beta chains from one sample sequenced in a study of T-cell reconstitution after alpha-beta-depleted transplantation in children. A library of TCRbeta sequences, prepared with unique molecular identifiers, was generated. From the PCR reads, TCRdb called clonotypes with MiXCR, one entry per CDR3 protein. The sample consists of about 340,000 distinct CDR3 sequences, approximately 12% of them appearing once. Here the sequenced sample was PBMCs, taken from the stem cell graft. The receptors shown here come from a human donor who donated a stem cell graft to a child with Fanconi anemia.

The rearrangement joins TRBV5-1 to TRBJ2-2; tentatively, D is TRBD1 or TRBD2 (5 bases each). This CDR3 spans 16 amino acids. The germline V gene has CDR1 SGHRS and CDR2 YFSETQ. Trimming shortened V by 2 bases and J by 1 base, and 12 bases separated the two germline ends. For the CDR3, the DNA is TGCGCCAGCAGCTTACAAGGGACGGAGAACACCGGGGAGCTGTTTTTT. Its translation is CASSLQGTENTGELFF.

This clonotype ranks as medium-sized (0.01 to 0.1%). The genes are TRBV25-1 and TRBJ2-7; 8 bases are a match to TRBD1. In germline, CDR1 is MGHDK, CDR2 SYGVNS. The CDR3 is 13 amino acids. The V gene end was trimmed by 7 bases and the J gene end by 3 bases; junction bases not matched to a gene: 5. The CDR3 here is CASTGQANYEQYF. CDR3 nucleotides: TGTGCCAGCACGGGACAGGCGAACTACGAGCAGTACTTC.

This clonotype was recorded at least ten times. V is TRBV30 and J is TRBJ2-7, with D possibly being TRBD1 (5 bases). The CDR3 covers 14 residues. Germline CDR1 GTSNPN, CDR2 SVGIG (reference sequence). Deletions cut 0 bases from V and 6 bases from J, with 15 bases between. CDR3 sequence reads: CAWSVTLDSVEQYF. The CDR3 nucleotides read TGTGCCTGGAGTGTGACCCTCGACAGCGTCGAGCAGTACTTC.

This clonotype was detected only a few times. This rearrangement joins TRBV7-3 to TRBJ2-1; possibly TRBD2 for D (5 bases). Trimming removed 8 bases from V and 2 bases from J, with 10 bases in between. Germline values: CDR1 SGHTA, CDR2 FQGTGA. CDR3 length: 13 residues. CDR3 DNA sequence: TGTGCCAGCGCAGCCGGGGCCTACAATGAGCAGTTCTTC. It yields the protein CASAAGAYNEQFF.

Ten or more counts support this clonotype. The J gene is TRBJ2-3, the V gene TRBV20-1; D could derive from TRBD1 or TRBD2 (6 bases each). Looked up from germline, CDR1 is DFQATT and CDR2 is SNEGSKA (reference sequence). The CDR3 covers 15 residues. V lost 0 bases and J lost 6, with 16 bases in between. The CDR3 DNA sequence: TGCAGTGCTAGAGATAGTGGGGGGCCGGGGGATACGCAGTATTTT. The encoded protein is CSARDSGGPGDTQYF.